This TCR beta chain comes out of a study of cytomegalovirus exposure and HLA in healthy donors. There are a few counts of this clone. The PCR made use of 60 Vbeta and 13 Jbeta primers. Sequencing used immunoSEQ multiplex PCR; TCRdb keeps in-frame clones, though not all of them. This sample has 110,000 or so clones, with 65% to 75% found just once. Germline CDR1 SGHRS, CDR2 YFSETQ. There are 15 residues in the CDR3. V lost 0 bases to trimming and J lost 7 bases, with 16 bases between them. The sequence was obtained from a woman in her thirties or forties in good health and CMV-seropositive. The sample consisted of PBMCs. The chain carries TRBV5-1 and TRBJ1-1; D is undetermined. CDR3 coding DNA: TGCGCCAGCAGCTTGGCGGGAAGGGAGGGAATTGAAGCTTTCTTT. This translates into CASSLAGREGIEAFF.